These 6 T cell receptor beta chains originate from one sample sequenced in a study of control samples from healthy donors and cancer patients. Method: immunoSEQ multiplex PCR; TCRdb's copy keeps in-frame clones and lacks some. This table has 150,000 to 200,000 clones, roughly nine tenths appearing once. Sequenced sample: blood. Receptors were obtained from a woman aged 25 to 39 in good health.

The chain joins TRBV9 to TRBJ2-7, with TRBD1 matching over 11 bases. CDR3 length: 14 residues. Trimming removed 3 bases from V and 2 bases from J; junction bases left unmatched: 1. Germline V gives CDR1 SGDLS, CDR2 YYNGEE. The CDR3 DNA follows: TGTGCCAGCAGCGAGGGACAGGGGGCCTACGAGCAGTACTTC. It encodes CASSEGQGAYEQYF.

This chain connects TRBV19 to TRBJ2-1, with D hard to call. Per the germline V gene, CDR1 is LNHDA and CDR2 is SQIVND (reference sequence). This CDR3 contains 12 residues. V lost 4 bases and J 3 bases, leaving 4 bases between the germline ends. For the CDR3, the DNA is TGTGCCAGTAGTAAAGACTACAATGAGCAGTTCTTC. Amino acid sequence: CASSKDYNEQFF.

The chain has TRBV10-2 and TRBJ1-2; TRBD1 is a possible D gene (6 bases). The CDR3 spans 12 residues. V was cut by 3 bases and J by 5 bases, with 7 bases left in between. Looked up from germline, CDR1 is WSHSY and CDR2 is SAAADI. CDR3 sequence: CASSEGGYGYTF. The CDR3 region has the DNA TGCGCCAGCAGTGAAGGGGGGTATGGCTACACCTTC.

This clone was picked up a small number of times. This chain links TRBV27 with TRBJ1-6; TRBD1 is a possible D gene (6 bases). This CDR3 has 15 amino acids. V was clipped by 0 bases and J by 6 bases, with 9 bases between them. Germline assignment: CDR1 MNHEY and CDR2 SMNVEV (reference sequence). The CDR3 DNA reads as TGTGCCAGCAGTTTATCGGGGGCGGGTAATTCACCCCTCCACTTT. This gives the protein CASSLSGAGNSPLHF.

The V call is TRBV2, the J call TRBJ1-6; D is undetermined. V gave up 4 bases and J gave up 7 bases, with 8 bases separating them. This CDR3 is built from 13 residues. CDR1 SNHLY and CDR2 FYNNEI come from the germline V gene. The CDR3 loop is CASSGRENSPLHF. DNA for the CDR3: TGTGCCAGCAGTGGACGAGAGAATTCACCCCTCCACTTT. Supplemented by reference TRBV2 and TRBJ1-6, the full variable domain reads EPEVTQTPSHQVTQMGQEVILRCVPISNHLYFYWYRQILGQKVEFLVSFYNNEISEKSEIFDDQFSVERPDGSNFTLKIRSTKLEDSAMYFCASSGRENSPLHFGNGTRLTVT.

The chain couples TRBV20-1 to TRBJ2-1, with D perhaps TRBD1 (5 bases). Trimming shortened V by 3 bases and J by 3 bases, and 9 bases separated the two germline ends. Per germline, CDR1 DFQATT and CDR2 SNEGSKA (reference sequence). The length of the CDR3 is 13 residues. CDR3 region: CSASFRDYNEQFF. Written as DNA, the CDR3 is TGCAGTGCTAGTTTCAGGGACTACAATGAGCAGTTCTTC.